The 21 T cell receptor beta chains presented below share a single source sample, sequenced in a study of T-cell reconstitution after alpha-beta-depleted transplantation in children. Unique molecular identifiers were built into the TCRbeta library. TCRdb re-called the PCR reads through MiXCR, storing one row per CDR3 protein. The sample consists of 450,000 to 550,000 distinct CDR3 sequences, about an eighth of them appearing once. The sequencing used PBMCs, mostly from graft donor cells, collected 180 days after TCRalphabeta/CD19-depleted stem cell transplant. These receptors originate from a female patient younger than 10 who had a stem cell transplant for aplastic anemia, so the T cells may come from the graft donor.

There are many counts of this clonotype. The J gene is TRBJ2-2, the V gene TRBV25-1; 7 positions match TRBD2. Germline CDR1 reads MGHDK; CDR2 reads SYGVNS. V lost 1 base, J lost 4 bases, and 9 bases stayed unmatched. The CDR3 has 17 amino acids. CDR3 sequence (DNA): TGTGCCAGCAGTGAATTAGCGGGCAGGGAAAGCACCGGGGAGCTGTTTTTT. This gives the protein CASSELAGRESTGELFF.

The chain links TRBV7-2 to TRBJ2-7, with D unclear. Trimming removed 1 base from V and 3 bases from J, with 13 bases in between. Germline loops: CDR1 SGHTA, CDR2 FQGNSA. The CDR3 is made up of 15 amino acids. The CDR3 reads CASSLGRPTYYEQYF. CDR3 nucleotides: TGTGCCAGCAGCTTAGGTCGTCCTACTTACTACGAGCAGTACTTC. The complete variable domain, with remaining parts taken from reference TRBV7-2 and TRBJ2-7, reads GAGVSQSPSNKVTEKGKDVELRCDPISGHTALYWYRQSLGQGLEFLIYFQGNSAPDKSGLPSDRFSAERTGGSVSTLTIQRTQQEDSAVYLCASSLGRPTYYEQYFGPGTRLTVT.

The J gene is TRBJ2-7, the V gene TRBV24-1; D may be TRBD2 (5 bases). Trimming shortened V by 7 bases and J by 2 bases, and 14 bases separated the two germline ends. CDR1 KGHDR and CDR2 SFDVKD come from the germline V gene. The CDR3 is made up of 14 amino acids. The CDR3 loop reads CATSTDSGAYEQYF. DNA for the CDR3: TGTGCCACCAGCACAGACTCCGGGGCCTACGAGCAGTACTTC.

The gene calls are TRBV29-1 and TRBJ1-1, with 7 nucleotides matching TRBD1. V was pared by 2 bases and J by 3 bases, with 12 bases of the junction left unmatched. Germline values: CDR1 SQVTM, CDR2 ANQGSEA. This CDR3 contains 16 residues. The CDR3 here is CSVENRSGGLYTEAFF. CDR3 bases: TGCAGCGTTGAAAATAGGTCAGGGGGACTATACACTGAAGCTTTCTTT.

The V call is TRBV29-1, the J call TRBJ1-3; a weak D match, TRBD1 (5 bases). Per the germline V gene, CDR1 is SQVTM and CDR2 is ANQGSEA. Trimming shortened V by 4 bases and J by 0 bases, and 16 bases separated the two germline ends. This CDR3 spans 16 amino acids. CDR3 region: CSVAPRDGNSGNTIYF. The CDR3 DNA reads TGCAGCGTTGCGCCCCGGGACGGGAACTCTGGAAACACCATATATTTT.

There are a few counts of this clonotype. The chain employs TRBV4-1 and TRBJ2-2, with 8 bases fitting TRBD1. With V trimmed by 0 bases and J by 0 bases, 6 bases remained unmatched. Germline lookup yields CDR1 MGHRA and CDR2 YSYEKL. The CDR3 has 18 amino acids. The CDR3 nucleotides read TGCGCCAGCAGCCAAGATTCCAGGGGGCTCTCGAACACCGGGGAGCTGTTTTTT. Protein sequence: CASSQDSRGLSNTGELFF.

This clonotype appeared a few times. The chain couples TRBV19 to TRBJ1-5, with TRBD1 identical over 8 bases. CDR3 size: 15 residues. The V segment lost 5 bases and the J segment 4 bases; nucleotides outside the gene matches: 7. The germline CDR1 and CDR2 sequences are LNHDA and SQIVND (reference sequence). The CDR3 is CASSSWTGRNQPQHF. CDR3 sequence (DNA): TGTGCCAGTAGTTCCTGGACAGGGAGGAATCAGCCCCAGCATTTT.

This clonotype came up a few times. The CDR3 DNA reads TGTGCCAGCAGTTTCCGCGGGGCGGGAGTAAAGTATTTT. It translates to CASSFRGAGVKYF. V is TRBV12-3 or TRBV12-4 and J is TRBJ2-3, with 7 positions matching TRBD2. The CDR3 has 13 amino acids. The V gene end was trimmed by 3 bases and the J gene end by 13 bases; junction bases not matched to a gene: 10.

This clonotype was seen many times. V and J are TRBV29-1 and TRBJ2-7; D may match TRBD1 or TRBD2 (5 bases each). The CDR3 runs to 13 residues. V dropped 7 bases and J dropped 5 bases, with 18 bases sitting between them. Germline values: CDR1 SQVTM, CDR2 ANQGSEA. Here the CDR3 reads CSARGTKGDEQYF. The CDR3 DNA is TGCAGCGCCCGAGGGACGAAGGGAGACGAGCAGTACTTC.

This clonotype was seen ten or more times. Here the CDR3 DNA reads TGTGCCAGCAGTTGGACTAGCGCAGATACGCAGTATTTT. The encoded protein is CASSWTSADTQYF. V and J are TRBV7-2 and TRBJ2-3; 9 bases map to TRBD2. The CDR3 spans 13 residues. Looked up from germline, CDR1 is SGHTA and CDR2 is FQGNSA. The J segment lost 4 bases and the V segment lost 6 bases, leaving 2 bases of the junction unmatched.

This clonotype was found a few times. The chain recombines TRBV20-1 with TRBJ2-1; 7 nucleotides match TRBD2. Unmatched junction bases numbered 6, after V lost 0 bases and J lost 4 bases. The CDR3 covers 15 residues. Germline CDR1 reads DFQATT; CDR2 reads SNEGSKA (reference sequence). In DNA form, the CDR3 reads TGCAGTGCTAGAGATCGGGGGGAGCAGTACAATGAGCAGTTCTTC. It translates to CSARDRGEQYNEQFF.

The V and J genes are TRBV7-2 and TRBJ2-1, with TRBD1 identical over 7 bases. The CDR3 covers 16 residues. The V gene's germline CDR1 is SGHTA and CDR2 FQGNSA. Trimming took 1 base from V and 6 from J; bases not matched to a gene: 9. The CDR3 DNA reads as TGTGCCAGCAGCTTAGGGCGACAGGGATTAGGCAATGAGCAGTTCTTC. Translation: CASSLGRQGLGNEQFF.

This clonotype was seen only a few times. The V and J genes are TRBV28 and TRBJ2-2, with TRBD2 matching 8 bases. With V trimmed by 9 bases and J by 1 base, 10 bases remained unmatched. The CDR3 contains 16 residues. The germline CDR1 and CDR2 sequences are MDHEN and SYDVKM. The CDR3 is CASRGGVGMNTGELFF. The DNA for the CDR3 is TGTGCCAGTCGGGGGGGGGTTGGTATGAACACCGGGGAGCTGTTTTTT.

The sample holds many counts of this clonotype. The V gene is TRBV18, the J gene TRBJ2-5; possibly TRBD1 for D (5 bases). Trimming shortened V by 3 bases and J by 5 bases, and 16 bases separated the two germline ends. The CDR3 has 15 amino acids. Germline V CDR1 and CDR2: KGHSH, LQKENI. The CDR3 is CASSPLYRLEETQYF. CDR3 DNA: TGTGCCAGCTCACCCTTATACAGGTTAGAGGAGACCCAGTACTTC.

The sample holds a few counts of this clonotype. The CDR3 sequence is CASSLGGQDSYEQYF. The CDR3 DNA reads as TGTGCCAGCAGTCTTGGGGGGCAGGACTCCTACGAGCAGTACTTC. The rearrangement links TRBV12-3 or TRBV12-4 to TRBJ2-7; D tentatively reads TRBD1 or TRBD2 (6 bases each). V dropped 5 bases and J dropped 0 bases, with 14 bases sitting between them. This CDR3 has 15 amino acids.

The chain joins TRBV12-3 or TRBV12-4 to TRBJ2-3, with D tentatively TRBD1 or TRBD2 (5 bases each). The V and J ends lost 3 bases and 3 bases respectively, with 31 bases between them. CDR3 length: 21 amino acids. The CDR3 protein is CASSLPLCKTLGVRGTDTQYF. As DNA, the CDR3 is TGTGCCAGCAGTTTGCCCCTTTGTAAGACGTTGGGGGTAAGAGGGACAGATACGCAGTATTTT.

The chain uses TRBV4-2 and TRBJ2-7; 10 bases are a match to TRBD2. Germline trimming cut 5 bases from V and 5 bases from J; bases unmatched to any gene: 9. Germline V lookup: CDR1 LGHNA, CDR2 YNFKEQ. CDR3 size: 15 residues. The chain's CDR3 is CASSTLTSGIHEQYF. CDR3 nucleotides: TGTGCCAGCAGCACTCTCACTAGCGGGATCCACGAGCAGTACTTC.

This clonotype turned up a few times. The chain couples TRBV6-6 to TRBJ1-1; D gene uncertain. Per the germline V gene, CDR1 is MNHNY and CDR2 is SVGAGI (reference sequence). The V and J ends lost 8 bases and 2 bases respectively, with 15 bases between them. There are 14 residues in the CDR3. This chain's CDR3 is CASLPPGVNTEAFF. The CDR3 coding sequence is TGTGCCAGCCTCCCCCCCGGGGTTAACACTGAAGCTTTCTTT.

CDR3 sequence (DNA): TGTGCCAGCAAATACCGTCCAGGGGAATTTCTCAATGAGCAGTTCTTC. It is translated as CASKYRPGEFLNEQFF. The chain combines TRBV2 with TRBJ2-1; perhaps TRBD1 as D (6 bases). Trimming took off 7 bases at V and 6 bases at J, with 22 bases between the two ends. Per the germline V gene, CDR1 is SNHLY and CDR2 is FYNNEI. The CDR3 runs 16 residues. Using reference TRBV2 and TRBJ2-1 for the parts outside the CDR3, the full variable domain is EPEVTQTPSHQVTQMGQEVILRCVPISNHLYFYWYRQILGQKVEFLVSFYNNEISEKSEIFDDQFSVERPDGSNFTLKIRSTKLEDSAMYFCASKYRPGEFLNEQFFGPGTRLTVL.

In its sample, this clonotype was seen a few times. The J gene is TRBJ2-2, the V gene TRBV6-1; no reliable D call. This CDR3 region has 14 residues. Germline CDR1 MNHNS, CDR2 SASEGT. V was shortened by 8 bases and J by 9 bases, with 19 bases between the two germline ends. The DNA of the CDR3 is TGTGCCAGCCGCGAACCCCCTACCCGCCGGGAGCTGTTTTTT. Its translation is CASREPPTRRELFF.

This clonotype was picked up many times. The chain combines TRBV7-2 with TRBJ2-1; 7 bases agree with TRBD2. V lost 1 base, J lost 2 bases, and 2 bases stayed unmatched. CDR1 SGHTA and CDR2 FQGNSA come from the germline V gene. This CDR3 has 15 residues. Written as DNA, the CDR3 is TGTGCCAGCAGCTTAGGGGGGGGGACCTACAATGAGCAGTTCTTC. It codes for CASSLGGGTYNEQFF. Drawing the rest from reference TRBV7-2 and TRBJ2-1, the complete variable domain is GAGVSQSPSNKVTEKGKDVELRCDPISGHTALYWYRQSLGQGLEFLIYFQGNSAPDKSGLPSDRFSAERTGGSVSTLTIQRTQQEDSAVYLCASSLGGGTYNEQFFGPGTRLTVL.